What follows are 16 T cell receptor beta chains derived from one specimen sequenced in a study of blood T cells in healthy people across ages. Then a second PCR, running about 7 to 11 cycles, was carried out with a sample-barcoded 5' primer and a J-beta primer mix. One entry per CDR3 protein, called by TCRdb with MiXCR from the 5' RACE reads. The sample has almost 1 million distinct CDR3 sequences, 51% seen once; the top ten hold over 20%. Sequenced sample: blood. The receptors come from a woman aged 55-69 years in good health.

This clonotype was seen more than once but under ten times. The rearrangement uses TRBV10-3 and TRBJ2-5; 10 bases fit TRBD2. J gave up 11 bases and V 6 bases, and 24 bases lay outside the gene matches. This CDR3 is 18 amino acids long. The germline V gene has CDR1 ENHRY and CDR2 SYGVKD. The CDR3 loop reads CAIRGDDLAGGTGNEQYF. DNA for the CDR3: TGTGCCATCAGGGGTGATGACTTAGCGGGAGGTACTGGAAATGAGCAGTACTTC.

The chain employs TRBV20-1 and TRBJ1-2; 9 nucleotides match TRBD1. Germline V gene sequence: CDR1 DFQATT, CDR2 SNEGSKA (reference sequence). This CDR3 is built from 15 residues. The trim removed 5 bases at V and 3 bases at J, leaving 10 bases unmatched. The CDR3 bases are TGCAGTGCTCTCGCCCGCACAGGGGGCGACTATGGCTACACCTTC. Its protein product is CSALARTGGDYGYTF.

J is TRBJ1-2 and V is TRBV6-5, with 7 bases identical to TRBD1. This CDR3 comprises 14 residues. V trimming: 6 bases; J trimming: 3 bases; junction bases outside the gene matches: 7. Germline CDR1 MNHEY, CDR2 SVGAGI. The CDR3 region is CASSQDRTYYGYTF. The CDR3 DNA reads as TGTGCCAGCAGCCAGGACAGGACCTACTATGGCTACACCTTC.

The CDR3 reads CSARAFRGTNEKLFF. CDR3 in DNA: TGCAGTGCTAGAGCGTTCCGGGGAACTAATGAAAAACTGTTTTTT. V usage is TRBV20-1 and J usage is TRBJ1-4, with no clear D. The CDR3 is 15 amino acids. Per the germline V gene, CDR1 is DFQATT and CDR2 is SNEGSKA (reference sequence). V dropped 1 base and J dropped 1 base, with 10 bases sitting between them.

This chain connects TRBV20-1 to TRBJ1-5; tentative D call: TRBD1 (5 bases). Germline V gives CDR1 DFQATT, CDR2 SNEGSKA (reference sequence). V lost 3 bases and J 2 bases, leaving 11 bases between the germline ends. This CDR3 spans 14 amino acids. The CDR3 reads CSARGTRGNQPQHF. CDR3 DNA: TGCAGTGCTAGGGGGACCCGGGGCAATCAGCCCCAGCATTTT.

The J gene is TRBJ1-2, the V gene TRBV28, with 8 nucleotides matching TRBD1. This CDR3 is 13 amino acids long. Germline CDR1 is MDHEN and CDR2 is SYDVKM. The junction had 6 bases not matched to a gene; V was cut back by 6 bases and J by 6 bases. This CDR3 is CASRPTGENGYTF. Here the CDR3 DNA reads TGTGCCAGCAGGCCGACAGGGGAAAATGGCTACACCTTC.

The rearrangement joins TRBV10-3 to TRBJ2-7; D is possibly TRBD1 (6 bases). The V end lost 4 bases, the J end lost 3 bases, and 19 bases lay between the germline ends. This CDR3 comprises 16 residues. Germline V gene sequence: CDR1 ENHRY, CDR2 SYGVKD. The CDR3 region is CAISAKDRTGLYEQYF. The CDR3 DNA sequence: TGTGCCATCAGTGCCAAGGATAGAACAGGGCTCTACGAGCAGTACTTC.

DNA of the CDR3: TGTGCCAGCAGTTTAAATCCTAGCTATTCAGATACGCAGTATTTT. Protein product: CASSLNPSYSDTQYF. The chain is built from TRBV27 and TRBJ2-3; a weak D match, TRBD2 (5 bases). V dropped 2 bases and J dropped 4 bases, with 13 bases sitting between them. The CDR3 consists of 15 residues. The germline gives CDR1 MNHEY, CDR2 SMNVEV (reference sequence).

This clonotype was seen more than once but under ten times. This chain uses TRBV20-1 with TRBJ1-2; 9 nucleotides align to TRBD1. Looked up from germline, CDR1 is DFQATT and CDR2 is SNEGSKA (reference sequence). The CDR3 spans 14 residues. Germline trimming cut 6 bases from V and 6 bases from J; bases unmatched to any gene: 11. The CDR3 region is CSAPVGQGPDGYTF. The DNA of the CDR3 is TGCAGTGCGCCTGTGGGACAGGGTCCTGATGGCTACACCTTC.

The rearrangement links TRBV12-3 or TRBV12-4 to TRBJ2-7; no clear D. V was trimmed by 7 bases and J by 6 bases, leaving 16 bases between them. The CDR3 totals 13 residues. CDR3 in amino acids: CASTRSLVGEQYF. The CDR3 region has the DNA TGTGCCAGCACCCGCTCCTTAGTAGGCGAGCAGTACTTC.

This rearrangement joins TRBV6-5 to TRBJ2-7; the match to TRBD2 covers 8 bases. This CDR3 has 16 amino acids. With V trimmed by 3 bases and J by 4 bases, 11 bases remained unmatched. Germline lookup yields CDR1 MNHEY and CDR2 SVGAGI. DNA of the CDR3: TGTGCCAGCAGTTATATGGGCGGGGGCGGGAGGTACGAGCAGTACTTC. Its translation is CASSYMGGGGRYEQYF.

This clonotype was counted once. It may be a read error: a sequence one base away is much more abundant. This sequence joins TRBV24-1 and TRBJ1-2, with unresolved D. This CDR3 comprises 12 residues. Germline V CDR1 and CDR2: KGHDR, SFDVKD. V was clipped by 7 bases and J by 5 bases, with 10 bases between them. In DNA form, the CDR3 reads TGTGCCACCAGCCTCAACGGATATGGCTACACCTTC. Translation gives CATSLNGYGYTF.

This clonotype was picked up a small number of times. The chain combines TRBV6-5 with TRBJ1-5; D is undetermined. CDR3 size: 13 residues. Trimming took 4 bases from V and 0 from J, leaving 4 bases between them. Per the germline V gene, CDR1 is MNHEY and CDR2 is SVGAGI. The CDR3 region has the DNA TGTGCCAGCAGTTGGGGTAGCAATCAGCCCCAGCATTTT. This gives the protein CASSWGSNQPQHF.

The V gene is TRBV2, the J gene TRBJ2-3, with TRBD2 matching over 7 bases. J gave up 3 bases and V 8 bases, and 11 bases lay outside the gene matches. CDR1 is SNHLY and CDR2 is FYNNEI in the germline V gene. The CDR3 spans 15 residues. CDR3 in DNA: TGTGCCAGCTGGGACTACTCCACCTCTACAGATACGCAGTATTTT. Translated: CASWDYSTSTDTQYF.

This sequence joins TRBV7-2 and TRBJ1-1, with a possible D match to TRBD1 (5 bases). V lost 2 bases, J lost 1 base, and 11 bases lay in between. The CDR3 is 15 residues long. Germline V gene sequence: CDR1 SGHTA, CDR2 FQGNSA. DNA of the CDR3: TGTGCCAGCAGCTTATTCCCGGGGGGGAACACTGAAGCTTTCTTT. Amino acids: CASSLFPGGNTEAFF.

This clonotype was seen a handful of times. The CDR3 DNA is TGTGCCAGCAGCCAAGAGAACCCGTATCAGCCCCAGCATTTT. As protein: CASSQENPYQPQHF. The chain links TRBV4-2 to TRBJ1-5; D gene uncertain. Germline values: CDR1 LGHNA, CDR2 YNFKEQ. This CDR3 is 14 amino acids long. V shed 0 bases and J shed 5 bases, with 8 bases lying between them.